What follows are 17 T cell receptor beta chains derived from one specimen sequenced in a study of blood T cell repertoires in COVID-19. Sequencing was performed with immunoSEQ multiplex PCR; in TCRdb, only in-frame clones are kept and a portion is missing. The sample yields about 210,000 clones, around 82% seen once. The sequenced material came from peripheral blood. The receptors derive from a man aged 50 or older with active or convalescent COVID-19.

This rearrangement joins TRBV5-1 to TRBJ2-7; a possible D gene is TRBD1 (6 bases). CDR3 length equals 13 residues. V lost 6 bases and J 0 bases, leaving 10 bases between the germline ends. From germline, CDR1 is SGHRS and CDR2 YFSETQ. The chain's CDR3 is CASKGDNSYEQYF. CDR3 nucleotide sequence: TGCGCCAGCAAGGGGGACAACTCCTACGAGCAGTACTTC.

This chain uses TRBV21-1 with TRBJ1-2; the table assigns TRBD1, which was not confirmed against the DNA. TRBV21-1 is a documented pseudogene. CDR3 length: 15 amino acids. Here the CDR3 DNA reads TGTGCCAGCACCCCCCCTAGGGGGCAAGTCTATGGCTACACCTTC. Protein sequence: CASTPPRGQVYGYTF.

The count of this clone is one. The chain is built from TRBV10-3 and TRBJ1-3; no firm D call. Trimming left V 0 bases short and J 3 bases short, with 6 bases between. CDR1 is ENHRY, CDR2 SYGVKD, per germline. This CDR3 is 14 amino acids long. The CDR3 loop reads CAISESIHGNTIYF. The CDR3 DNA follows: TGTGCCATCAGTGAGTCCATTCATGGAAACACCATATATTTT.

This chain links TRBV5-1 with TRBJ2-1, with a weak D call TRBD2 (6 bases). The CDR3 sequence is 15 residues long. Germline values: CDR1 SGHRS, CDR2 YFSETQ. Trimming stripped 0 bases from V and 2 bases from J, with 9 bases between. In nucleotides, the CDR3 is TGCGCCAGCAGCTTGGCTAGCGAACCCTACAATGAGCAGTTCTTC. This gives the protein CASSLASEPYNEQFF.

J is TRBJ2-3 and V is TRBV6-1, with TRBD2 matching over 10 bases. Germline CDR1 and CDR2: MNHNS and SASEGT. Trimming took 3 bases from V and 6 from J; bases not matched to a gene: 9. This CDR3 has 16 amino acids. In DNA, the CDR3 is TGTGCCAGCAGTGAGGGTAGCGGGGGGTCTAGGGATACGCAGTATTTT. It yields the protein CASSEGSGGSRDTQYF.

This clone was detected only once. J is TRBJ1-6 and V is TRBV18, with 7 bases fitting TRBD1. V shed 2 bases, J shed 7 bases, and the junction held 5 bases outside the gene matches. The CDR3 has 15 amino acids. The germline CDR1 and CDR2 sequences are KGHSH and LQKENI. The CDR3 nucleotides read TGTGCCAGCTCACCAGGGGACAGCGGGAATTCACCCCTCCACTTT. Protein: CASSPGDSGNSPLHF.

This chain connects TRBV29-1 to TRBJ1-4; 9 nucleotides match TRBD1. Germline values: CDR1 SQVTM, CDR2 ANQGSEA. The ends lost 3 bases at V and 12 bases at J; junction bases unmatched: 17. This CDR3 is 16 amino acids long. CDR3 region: CSVDVTGGGGGDELFF. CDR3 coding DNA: TGCAGCGTTGACGTGACAGGGGGAGGTGGAGGAGATGAACTGTTTTTT.

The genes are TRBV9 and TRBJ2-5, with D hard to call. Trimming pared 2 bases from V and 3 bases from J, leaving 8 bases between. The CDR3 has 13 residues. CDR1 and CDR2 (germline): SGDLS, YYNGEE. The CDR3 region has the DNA TGTGCCAGCAGCGTTGGAAGCGAAGAGACCCAGTACTTC. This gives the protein CASSVGSEETQYF.

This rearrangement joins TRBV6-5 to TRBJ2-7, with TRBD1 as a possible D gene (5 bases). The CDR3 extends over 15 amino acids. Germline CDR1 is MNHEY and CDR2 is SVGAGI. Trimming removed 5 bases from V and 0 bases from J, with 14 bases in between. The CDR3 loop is CASSLTGTSSYEQYF. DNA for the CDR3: TGTGCCAGCAGTCTCACAGGCACCAGCTCCTACGAGCAGTACTTC.

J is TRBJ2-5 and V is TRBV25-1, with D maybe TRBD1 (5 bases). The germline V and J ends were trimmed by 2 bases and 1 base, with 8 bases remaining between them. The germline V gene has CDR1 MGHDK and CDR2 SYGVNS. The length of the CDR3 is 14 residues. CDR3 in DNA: TGTGCCAGCAGTGAAGCCCAGGGCCAAGAGACCCAGTACTTC. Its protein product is CASSEAQGQETQYF.

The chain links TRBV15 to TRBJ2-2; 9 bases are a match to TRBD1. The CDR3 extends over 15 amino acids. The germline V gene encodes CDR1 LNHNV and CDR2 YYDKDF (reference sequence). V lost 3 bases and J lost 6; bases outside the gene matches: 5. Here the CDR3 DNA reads TGTGCCACCAGCAGGGACAGGGGAAGTCCCGGGGAGCTGTTTTTT. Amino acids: CATSRDRGSPGELFF.

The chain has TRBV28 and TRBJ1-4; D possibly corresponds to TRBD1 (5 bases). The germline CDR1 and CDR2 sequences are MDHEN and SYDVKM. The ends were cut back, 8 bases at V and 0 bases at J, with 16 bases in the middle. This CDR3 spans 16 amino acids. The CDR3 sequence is CASLRAGSATNEKLFF. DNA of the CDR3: TGTGCCAGCCTAAGGGCAGGGTCGGCAACTAATGAAAAACTGTTTTTT.

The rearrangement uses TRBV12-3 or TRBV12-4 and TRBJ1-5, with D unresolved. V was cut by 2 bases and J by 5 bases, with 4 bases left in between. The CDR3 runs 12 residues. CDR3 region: CASSLSHQPQHF. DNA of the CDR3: TGTGCCAGCAGTTTAAGCCATCAGCCCCAGCATTTT.

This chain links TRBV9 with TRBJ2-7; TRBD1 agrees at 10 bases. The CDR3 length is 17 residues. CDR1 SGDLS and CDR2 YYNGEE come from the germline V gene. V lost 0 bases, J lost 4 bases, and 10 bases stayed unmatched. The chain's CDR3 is CASSVAQTGTGDYEQYF. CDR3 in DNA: TGTGCCAGCAGCGTAGCCCAGACCGGGACAGGGGATTACGAGCAGTACTTC. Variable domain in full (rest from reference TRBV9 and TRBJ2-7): DSGVTQTPKHLITATGQRVTLRCSPRSGDLSVYWYQQSLDQGLQFLIQYYNGEERAKGNILERFSAQQFPDLHSELNLSSLELGDSALYFCASSVAQTGTGDYEQYFGPGTRLTVT.

The CDR3 spells CASSSLAADTQYF. As DNA, the CDR3 is TGTGCCAGCTCCTCACTAGCAGCGGATACGCAGTATTTT. This chain links TRBV18 with TRBJ2-3; perhaps TRBD2 as D (6 bases). Deletions cut 6 bases from V and 6 bases from J, with 13 bases between. Germline V CDR1 and CDR2: KGHSH, LQKENI. The length of the CDR3 is 13 residues.

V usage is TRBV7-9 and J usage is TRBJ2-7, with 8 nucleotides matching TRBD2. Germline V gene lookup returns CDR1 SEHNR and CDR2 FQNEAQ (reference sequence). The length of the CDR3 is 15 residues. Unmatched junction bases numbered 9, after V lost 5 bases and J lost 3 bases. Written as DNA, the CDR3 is TGTGCCAGCAGCCAAGCGGGAGTTCCCTACTACGAGCAGTACTTC. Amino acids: CASSQAGVPYYEQYF.

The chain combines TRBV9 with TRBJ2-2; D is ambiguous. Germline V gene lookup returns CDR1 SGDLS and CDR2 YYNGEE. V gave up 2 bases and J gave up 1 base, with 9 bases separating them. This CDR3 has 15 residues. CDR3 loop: CASSVQDENTGELFF. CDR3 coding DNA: TGTGCCAGCAGCGTTCAGGATGAGAACACCGGGGAGCTGTTTTTT.